Reported below is one TCR beta chain. The germline CDR1 and CDR2 sequences are SGHNT and YYREEE (reference sequence). V was clipped by 0 bases and J by 6 bases, with 10 bases between them. The length of the CDR3 is 14 residues. The data were taken from a study of neoadjuvant nivolumab and ipilimumab in lung cancer. Profiling relied on immunoSEQ multiplex PCR, and the TCRdb table lists in-frame clones only, not all of them. The data hold more than 40,000 clones, with approximately 90% observed a single time. The chain couples TRBV5-4 to TRBJ2-1, with no clear D. The material sequenced was blood, taken before neoadjuvant nivolumab, alone or with ipilimumab. The receptor's source is an adult with non-small cell lung cancer. Some clones in this sample may be carry-over from other donors' samples. CDR3 bases: TGTGCCAGCAGCTTGGGGGCCTCCACCAATGAGCAGTTCTTC. This codes for CASSLGASTNEQFF.